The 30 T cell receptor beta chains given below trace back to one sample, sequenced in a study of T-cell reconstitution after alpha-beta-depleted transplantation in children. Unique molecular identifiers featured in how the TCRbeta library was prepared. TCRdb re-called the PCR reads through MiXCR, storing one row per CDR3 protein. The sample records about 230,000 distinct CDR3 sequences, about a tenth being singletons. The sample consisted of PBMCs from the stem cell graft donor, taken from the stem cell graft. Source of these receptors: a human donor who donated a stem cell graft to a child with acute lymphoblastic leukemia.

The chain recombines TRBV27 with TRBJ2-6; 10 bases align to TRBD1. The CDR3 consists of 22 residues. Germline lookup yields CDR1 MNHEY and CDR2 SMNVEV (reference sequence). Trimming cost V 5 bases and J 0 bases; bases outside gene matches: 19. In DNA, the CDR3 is TGTGCCAGCAGTCTTTATCCATTGGGACAGGGGACGGGGAGCTCTGGGGCCAACGTCCTGACTTTC. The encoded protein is CASSLYPLGQGTGSSGANVLTF.

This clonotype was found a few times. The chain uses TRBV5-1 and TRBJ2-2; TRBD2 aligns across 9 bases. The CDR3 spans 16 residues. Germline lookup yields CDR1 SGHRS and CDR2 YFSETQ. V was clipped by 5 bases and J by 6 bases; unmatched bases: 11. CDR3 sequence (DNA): TGCGCCAGCAGGAACCAAGCGGGGGGTTCGTCCGGGGAGCTGTTTTTT. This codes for CASRNQAGGSSGELFF.

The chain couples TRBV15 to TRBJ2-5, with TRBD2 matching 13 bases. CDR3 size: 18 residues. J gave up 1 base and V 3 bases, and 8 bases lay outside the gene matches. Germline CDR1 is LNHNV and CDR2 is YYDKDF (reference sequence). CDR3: CATSSGRLAGGRQETQYF. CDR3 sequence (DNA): TGTGCCACCAGCAGTGGAAGACTAGCGGGGGGCCGCCAAGAGACCCAGTACTTC. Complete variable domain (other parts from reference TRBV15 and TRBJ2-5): DAMVIQNPRYQVTQFGKPVTLSCSQTLNHNVMYWYQQKSSQAPKLLFHYYDKDFNNEADTPDNFQSRRPNTSFCFLDIRSPGLGDTAMYLCATSSGRLAGGRQETQYFGPGTRLLVL.

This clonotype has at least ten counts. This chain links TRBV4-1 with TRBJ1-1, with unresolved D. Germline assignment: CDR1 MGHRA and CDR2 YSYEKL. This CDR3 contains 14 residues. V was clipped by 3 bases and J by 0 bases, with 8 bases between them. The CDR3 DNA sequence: TGCGCCAGCAGCCAGGGCGGCTTGAACACTGAAGCTTTCTTT. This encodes CASSQGGLNTEAFF.

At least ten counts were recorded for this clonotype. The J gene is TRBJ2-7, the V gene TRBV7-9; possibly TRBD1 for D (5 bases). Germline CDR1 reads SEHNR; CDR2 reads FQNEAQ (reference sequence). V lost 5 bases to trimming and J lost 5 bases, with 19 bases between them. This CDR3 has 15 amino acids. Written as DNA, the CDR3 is TGTGCCAGCAGCGCCTGGCAGGGAATGTCTAACGAGCAGTACTTC. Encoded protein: CASSAWQGMSNEQYF.

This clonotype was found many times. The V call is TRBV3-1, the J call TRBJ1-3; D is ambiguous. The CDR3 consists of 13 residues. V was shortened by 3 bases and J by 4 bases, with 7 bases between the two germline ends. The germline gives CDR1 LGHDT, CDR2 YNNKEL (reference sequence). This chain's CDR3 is CASSQPKGNTIYF. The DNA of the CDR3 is TGTGCCAGCAGCCAGCCGAAAGGAAACACCATATATTTT.

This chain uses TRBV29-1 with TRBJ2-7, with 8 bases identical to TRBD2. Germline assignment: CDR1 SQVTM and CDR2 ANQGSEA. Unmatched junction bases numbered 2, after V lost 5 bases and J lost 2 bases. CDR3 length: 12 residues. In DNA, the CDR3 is TGCAGCGTTCGGGAGGGTACCTACGAGCAGTACTTC. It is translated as CSVREGTYEQYF.

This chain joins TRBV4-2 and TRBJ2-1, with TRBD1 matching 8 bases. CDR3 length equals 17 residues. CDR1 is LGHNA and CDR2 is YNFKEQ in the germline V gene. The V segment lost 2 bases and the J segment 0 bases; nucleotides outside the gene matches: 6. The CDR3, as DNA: TGTGCCAGCAGCCAATCGGACAGGGAGACCTCCTACAATGAGCAGTTCTTC. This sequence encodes CASSQSDRETSYNEQFF.

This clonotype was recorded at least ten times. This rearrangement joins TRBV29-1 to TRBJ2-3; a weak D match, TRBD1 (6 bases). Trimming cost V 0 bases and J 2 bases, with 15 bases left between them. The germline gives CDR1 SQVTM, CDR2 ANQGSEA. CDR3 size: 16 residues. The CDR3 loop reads CSVEDNSQGNTDTQYF. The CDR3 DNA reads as TGCAGCGTTGAAGATAACTCACAGGGAAACACAGATACGCAGTATTTT.

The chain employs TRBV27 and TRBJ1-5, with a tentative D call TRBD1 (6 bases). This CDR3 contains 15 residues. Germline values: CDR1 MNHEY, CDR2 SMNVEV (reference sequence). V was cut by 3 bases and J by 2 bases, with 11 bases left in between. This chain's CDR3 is CASSFSGGRNQPQHF. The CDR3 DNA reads TGTGCCAGCAGTTTTTCGGGGGGGCGCAATCAGCCCCAGCATTTT.

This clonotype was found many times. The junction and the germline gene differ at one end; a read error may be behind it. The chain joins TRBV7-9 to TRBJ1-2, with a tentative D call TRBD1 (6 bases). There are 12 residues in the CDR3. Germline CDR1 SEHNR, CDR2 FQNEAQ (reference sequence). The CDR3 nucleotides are TGTGCCAGCAGCTGGGACACGGTGTTAGTGAGCTTC. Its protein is CASSWDTVLVSF.

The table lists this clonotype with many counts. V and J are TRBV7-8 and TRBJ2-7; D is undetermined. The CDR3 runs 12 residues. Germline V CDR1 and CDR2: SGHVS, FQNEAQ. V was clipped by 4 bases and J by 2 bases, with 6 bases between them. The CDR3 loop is CASSSVAYEQYF. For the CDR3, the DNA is TGTGCCAGCAGCTCAGTTGCCTACGAGCAGTACTTC. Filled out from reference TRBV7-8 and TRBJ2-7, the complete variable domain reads GAGVSQSPRYKVAKRGQDVALRCDPISGHVSLFWYQQALGQGPEFLTYFQNEAQLDKSGLPSDRFFAERPEGSVSTLKIQRTQQEDSAVYLCASSSVAYEQYFGPGTRLTVT.

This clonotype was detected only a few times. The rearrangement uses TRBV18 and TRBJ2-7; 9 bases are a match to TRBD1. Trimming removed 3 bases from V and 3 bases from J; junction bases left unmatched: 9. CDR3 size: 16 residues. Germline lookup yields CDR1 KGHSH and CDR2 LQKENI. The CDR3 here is CASSPPNGQGIYEQYF. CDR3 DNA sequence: TGTGCCAGCTCACCTCCGAATGGACAGGGGATCTACGAGCAGTACTTC.

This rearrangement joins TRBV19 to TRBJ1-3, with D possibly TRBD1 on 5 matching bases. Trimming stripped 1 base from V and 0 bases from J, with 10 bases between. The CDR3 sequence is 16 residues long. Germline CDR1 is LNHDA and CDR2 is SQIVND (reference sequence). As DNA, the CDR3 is TGTGCCAGTAGTATAGGAGGGACGGACTCTGGAAACACCATATATTTT. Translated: CASSIGGTDSGNTIYF.

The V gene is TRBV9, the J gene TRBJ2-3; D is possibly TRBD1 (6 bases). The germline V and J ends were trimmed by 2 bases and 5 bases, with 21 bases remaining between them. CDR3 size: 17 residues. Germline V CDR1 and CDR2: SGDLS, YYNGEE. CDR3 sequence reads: CASSVRTGIGWQDTQYF. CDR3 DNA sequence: TGTGCCAGCAGCGTCCGAACAGGGATAGGATGGCAAGATACGCAGTATTTT. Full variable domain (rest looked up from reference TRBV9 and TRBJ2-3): DSGVTQTPKHLITATGQRVTLRCSPRSGDLSVYWYQQSLDQGLQFLIQYYNGEERAKGNILERFSAQQFPDLHSELNLSSLELGDSALYFCASSVRTGIGWQDTQYFGPGTRLTVL.

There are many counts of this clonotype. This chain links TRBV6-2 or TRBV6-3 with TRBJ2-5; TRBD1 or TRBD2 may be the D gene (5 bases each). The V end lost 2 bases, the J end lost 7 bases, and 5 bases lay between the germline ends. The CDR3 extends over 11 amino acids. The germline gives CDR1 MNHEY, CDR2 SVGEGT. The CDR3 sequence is CASSYGGTQYF. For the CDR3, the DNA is TGTGCCAGCAGTTACGGGGGGACCCAGTACTTC.

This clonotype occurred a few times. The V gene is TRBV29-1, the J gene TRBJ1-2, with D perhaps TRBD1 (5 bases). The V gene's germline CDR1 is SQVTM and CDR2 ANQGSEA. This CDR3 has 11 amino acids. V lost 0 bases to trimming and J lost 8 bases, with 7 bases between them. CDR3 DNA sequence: TGCAGCGTTGAAGACAGGGAAGGCTACACCTTC. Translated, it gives CSVEDREGYTF.

The CDR3 is CSARFLDSAYGYTF. The CDR3 nucleotides are TGCAGTGCTAGGTTCCTTGACTCCGCCTATGGCTACACCTTC. The chain recombines TRBV20-1 with TRBJ1-2; D gene unclear. The V end was cut by 3 bases, the J end by 4 bases, with 15 bases between. The CDR3 totals 14 residues. The germline gives CDR1 DFQATT, CDR2 SNEGSKA (reference sequence).

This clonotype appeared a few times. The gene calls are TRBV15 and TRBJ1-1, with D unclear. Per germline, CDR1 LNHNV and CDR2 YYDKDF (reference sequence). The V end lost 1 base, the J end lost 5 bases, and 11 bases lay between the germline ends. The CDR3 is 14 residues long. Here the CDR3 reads CATSRVARGTEAFF. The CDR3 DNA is TGTGCCACCAGCAGAGTGGCCCGAGGGACTGAAGCTTTCTTT.

This CDR3 reads CASSLEGLVIANYGYTF. The CDR3 DNA is TGCGCCAGCAGCTTGGAGGGTCTAGTGATTGCAAACTATGGCTACACCTTC. The chain couples TRBV5-1 to TRBJ1-2, with no clear D. Trimming took off 0 bases at V and 2 bases at J, with 17 bases between the two ends. Germline V gene lookup returns CDR1 SGHRS and CDR2 YFSETQ. This CDR3 region has 17 residues.

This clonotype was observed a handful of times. This CDR3 reads CASSIPRGLQETQYF. In DNA form, the CDR3 reads TGTGCCAGCAGCATACCGCGAGGACTCCAAGAGACCCAGTACTTC. The genes are TRBV7-8 and TRBJ2-5; a weak D match, TRBD2 (5 bases). CDR1 is SGHVS, CDR2 FQNEAQ, per germline. The CDR3 covers 15 residues. V lost 5 bases, J lost 1 base, and 14 bases lay in between.

The CDR3 sequence: CASSPRQRSKGARPAFF. DNA for the CDR3: TGTGCCAGCAGCCCAAGGCAAAGGAGTAAGGGGGCGCGACCGGCTTTCTTT. The gene calls are TRBV4-2 and TRBJ1-1; 7 bases are a match to TRBD1. The CDR3 is 17 residues long. Germline V gene lookup returns CDR1 LGHNA and CDR2 YNFKEQ. The trim removed 4 bases at V and 11 bases at J, leaving 22 bases unmatched.

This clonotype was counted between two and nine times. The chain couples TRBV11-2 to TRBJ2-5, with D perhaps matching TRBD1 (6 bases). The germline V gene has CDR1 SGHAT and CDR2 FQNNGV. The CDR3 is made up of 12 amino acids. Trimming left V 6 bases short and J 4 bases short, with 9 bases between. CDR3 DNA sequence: TGTGCCAGCAGTTACAGGGCAGAGACCCAGTACTTC. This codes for CASSYRAETQYF. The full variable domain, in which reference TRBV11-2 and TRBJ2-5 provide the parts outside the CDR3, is EAGVAQSPRYKIIEKRQSVAFWCNPISGHATLYWYQQILGQGPKLLIQFQNNGVVDDSQLPKDRFSAERLKGVDSTLKIQPAKLEDSAVYLCASSYRAETQYFGPGTRLLVL.

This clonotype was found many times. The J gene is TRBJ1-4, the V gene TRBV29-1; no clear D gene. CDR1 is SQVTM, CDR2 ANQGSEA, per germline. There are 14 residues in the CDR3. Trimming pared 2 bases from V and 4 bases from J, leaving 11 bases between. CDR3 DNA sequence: TGCAGCGTTGAATTTGTTTCGGGTAATGAAAAACTGTTTTTT. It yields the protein CSVEFVSGNEKLFF. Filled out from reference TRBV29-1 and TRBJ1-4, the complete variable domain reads SAVISQKPSRDICQRGTSLTIQCQVDSQVTMMFWYRQQPGQSLTLIATANQGSEATYESGFVIDKFPISRPNLTFSTLTVSNMSPEDSSIYLCSVEFVSGNEKLFFGSGTQLSVL.

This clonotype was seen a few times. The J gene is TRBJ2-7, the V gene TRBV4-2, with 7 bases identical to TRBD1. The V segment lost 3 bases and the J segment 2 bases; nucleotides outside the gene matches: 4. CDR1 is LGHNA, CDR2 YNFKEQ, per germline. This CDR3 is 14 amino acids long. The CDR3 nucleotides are TGTGCCAGCAGCCAGTTTCAGGGGGCCTACGAGCAGTACTTC. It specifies CASSQFQGAYEQYF.

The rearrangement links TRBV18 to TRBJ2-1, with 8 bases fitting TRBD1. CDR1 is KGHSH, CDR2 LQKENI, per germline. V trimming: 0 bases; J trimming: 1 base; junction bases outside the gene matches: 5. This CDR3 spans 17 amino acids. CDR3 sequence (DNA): TGTGCCAGCTCACCACCGGCAGGGGGCAGGTCCTACAATGAGCAGTTCTTC. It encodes CASSPPAGGRSYNEQFF.

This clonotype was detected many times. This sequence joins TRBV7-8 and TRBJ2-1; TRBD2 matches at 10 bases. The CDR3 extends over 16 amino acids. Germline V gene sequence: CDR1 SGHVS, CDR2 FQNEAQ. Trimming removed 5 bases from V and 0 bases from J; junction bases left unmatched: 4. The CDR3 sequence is CASSVPSGSSYNEQFF. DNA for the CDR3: TGTGCCAGCAGCGTCCCTAGCGGGAGCTCCTACAATGAGCAGTTCTTC.

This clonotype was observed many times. The CDR3 coding sequence is TGTGCCAGCAGCCAATTAAGCTCTGGAAACACCATATATTTT. It translates to CASSQLSSGNTIYF. V and J are TRBV6-1 and TRBJ1-3; D uncertain. The V end was cut by 6 bases, the J end by 0 bases, with 9 bases between. The CDR3 is made up of 14 amino acids. Germline CDR1 is MNHNS and CDR2 is SASEGT.

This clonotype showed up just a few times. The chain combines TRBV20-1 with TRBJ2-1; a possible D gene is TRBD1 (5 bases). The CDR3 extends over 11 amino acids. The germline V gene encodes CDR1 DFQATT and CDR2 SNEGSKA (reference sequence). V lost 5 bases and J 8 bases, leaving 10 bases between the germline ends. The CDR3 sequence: CSAGHHDEQFF. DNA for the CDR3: TGCAGTGCTGGACATCACGATGAGCAGTTCTTC.

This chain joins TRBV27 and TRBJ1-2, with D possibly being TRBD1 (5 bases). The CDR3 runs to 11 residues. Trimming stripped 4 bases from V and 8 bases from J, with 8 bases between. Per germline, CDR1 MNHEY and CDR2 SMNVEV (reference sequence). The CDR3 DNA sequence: TGTGCCAGCAGTTCCGGGACGGGCTACACCTTC. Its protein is CASSSGTGYTF.